Listed below are T cell receptor beta chains from one sample, sequenced in a study of T cells in Graves' hyperthyroidism and ophthalmopathy. TCRdb independently ran MiXCR on the multiplex PCR reads; one entry per CDR3 protein. The sample lists hundreds of thousands of distinct CDR3 sequences, about a sixth occurring once. Sequencing was carried out using blood. The receptors come from a woman between 18 and 29 years old with Graves' hyperthyroidism. Both conserved end residues are part of each CDR3. The D gene is left open where the match is weak. Only some rows state a clone size, as once, few, many or a class for expanded clones.

clone size	D gene	V gene	J gene	CDR3 protein	CDR3 DNA
once	NA	TRBV29-1	TRBJ2-1	CSASLNLYNEQFF	TGCAGCGCCTCCCTAAACCTTTACAATGAGCAGTTCTTC
many	NA	TRBV20-1	TRBJ2-7	CSAQSYTSNLLEDEQYF	TGCAGTGCTCAATCCTATACTAGTAACCTTCTTGAAGACGAGCAGTACTTC
NA	TRBD1	TRBV7-2	TRBJ1-3	CASSLTGGPGNTIYF	TGTGCCAGCAGCTTGACAGGGGGTCCTGGAAACACCATATATTTT
many	NA	TRBV7-2	TRBJ1-5	CASSLDYSNQPQHF	TGTGCCAGCAGCCTGGACTATAGCAATCAGCCCCAGCATTTT
many	TRBD1	TRBV7-9	TRBJ2-7	CASSPWTGGSYEQYF	TGTGCCAGCAGCCCATGGACAGGGGGGTCCTACGAGCAGTACTTC
few	TRBD2	TRBV4-1	TRBJ2-7	CASSRFWGLAGSQQYF	TGCGCCAGCAGCCGATTTTGGGGACTAGCGGGCTCCCAGCAGTACTTC
NA	NA	TRBV18	TRBJ1-1	CASSPPPIGGSEAFF	TGTGCCAGCTCACCCCCACCTATAGGGGGTAGTGAAGCTTTCTTT
few	TRBD1	TRBV5-6	TRBJ1-2	CASSLVPGQGRGYTF	TGTGCCAGCAGCTTAGTGCCGGGACAGGGGCGTGGCTACACCTTC
NA	NA	TRBV7-9	TRBJ2-1	CAGSLELAGYGYNEQFF	TGTGCCGGCAGCTTAGAATTGGCGGGATATGGCTACAATGAGCAGTTCTTC
many	NA	TRBV4-1	TRBJ1-2	CASSQDKAVNYGYTF	TGCGCCAGCAGCCAAGATAAAGCCGTGAACTATGGCTACACCTTC
many	NA	TRBV29-1	TRBJ2-5	CSVDWQTQYF	TGCAGCGTTGATTGGCAGACCCAGTACTTC